Listed below are T cell receptor beta chains from one sample, sequenced in a study of OX40 agonist ivuxolimab in advanced cancers. The repertoire was sequenced with immunoSEQ multiplex PCR; TCRdb's copy has only in-frame clones and lacks some. Among 90,000 or so clones listed, around 90% were seen once. The sample here was CD4+ or CD8+ T cells sorted from blood, taken in a trial of the OX40 agonist ivuxolimab. The receptors were gathered from an adult with an advanced solid tumor such as melanoma, head and neck, liver or kidney cancer. The CDR3 runs from the conserved cysteine through the conserved F or W. D genes are given only for firm matches. The listing skips clone size in some rows; elsewhere it reads once, few, many or a size class.

d_gene: -; abundance: -; v_gene: TRBV30; j_gene: TRBJ2-2; CDR3aa: CARRTTNTGELFF; CDR3nt: TGTGCCCGGAGGACCACGAACACCGGGGAGCTGTTTTTT
d_gene: TRBD1; abundance: -; v_gene: TRBV7-3; j_gene: TRBJ2-5; CDR3aa: CASSINEKATGAVGKTQYF; CDR3nt: TGTGCCAGCAGCATTAACGAAAAGGCGACAGGGGCGGTTGGGAAGACCCAGTACTTC
d_gene: TRBD1; abundance: few; v_gene: TRBV7-9; j_gene: TRBJ1-4; CDR3aa: CASSFAGGDEKLFF; CDR3nt: TGTGCCAGCAGCTTCGCAGGGGGAGATGAAAAACTGTTTTTT
d_gene: TRBD1; abundance: -; v_gene: TRBV30; j_gene: TRBJ2-7; CDR3aa: CAWKTGQGGYEQYF; CDR3nt: TGTGCCTGGAAAACGGGACAGGGTGGCTACGAGCAGTACTTC
d_gene: TRBD2; abundance: -; v_gene: TRBV11-2; j_gene: TRBJ2-2; CDR3aa: CASSPGGTHTGELFF; CDR3nt: TGTGCCAGCAGCCCGGGGGGGACACACACCGGGGAGCTGTTTTTT
d_gene: -; abundance: -; v_gene: TRBV5-6; j_gene: TRBJ2-3; CDR3aa: CASRTATDTQYF; CDR3nt: TGTGCCAGCAGAACAGCCACAGATACGCAGTATTTT
d_gene: -; abundance: -; v_gene: TRBV25-1; j_gene: TRBJ2-5; CDR3aa: CASSDFPRAETQYF; CDR3nt: TGTGCCAGCAGTGATTTCCCCAGGGCGGAGACCCAGTACTTC
d_gene: -; abundance: -; v_gene: TRBV7-9; j_gene: TRBJ1-4; CDR3aa: CATQVQGSNEKLFF; CDR3nt: TGTGCCACCCAGGTACAGGGCAGTAATGAAAAACTGTTTTTT
d_gene: -; abundance: -; v_gene: TRBV6-5; j_gene: TRBJ2-7; CDR3aa: CASSYGTGPYEQYF; CDR3nt: TGTGCCAGCAGTTATGGTACAGGCCCCTACGAGCAGTACTTC
d_gene: TRBD1; abundance: once; v_gene: TRBV4-1; j_gene: TRBJ2-5; CDR3aa: CASSQGQGAETQYF; CDR3nt: TGCGCCAGCAGCCAAGGACAGGGTGCAGAGACCCAGTACTTC
d_gene: -; abundance: -; v_gene: TRBV7-9; j_gene: TRBJ2-5; CDR3aa: CASSAQVSQETQYF; CDR3nt: TGTGCCAGCAGCGCTCAGGTATCACAAGAGACCCAGTACTTC
d_gene: TRBD2; abundance: once; v_gene: TRBV7-3; j_gene: TRBJ2-1; CDR3aa: CASSERAGGPYNEQFF; CDR3nt: TGTGCCAGCAGCGAGAGGGCGGGAGGGCCCTACAATGAGCAGTTCTTC
d_gene: -; abundance: -; v_gene: TRBV7-3; j_gene: TRBJ2-7; CDR3aa: CASSLRPGQAYEQYF; CDR3nt: TGTGCCAGCAGCTTAAGGCCGGGACAAGCCTACGAGCAGTACTTC
d_gene: -; abundance: -; v_gene: TRBV28; j_gene: TRBJ1-2; CDR3aa: CASSLLAAYGYTF; CDR3nt: TGTGCCAGCAGTTTATTGGCAGCCTATGGCTACACCTTC
d_gene: -; abundance: -; v_gene: TRBV14; j_gene: TRBJ1-4; CDR3aa: CASRAEKLFF; CDR3nt: TGTGCCAGCAGGGCCGAAAAACTGTTTTTT
d_gene: -; abundance: once; v_gene: TRBV10-3; j_gene: TRBJ1-2; CDR3aa: CAISPQGGSYGYTF; CDR3nt: TGTGCCATCAGCCCACAGGGAGGGTCTTATGGCTACACCTTC
d_gene: -; abundance: -; v_gene: TRBV5-1; j_gene: TRBJ2-3; CDR3aa: CASSSGATSTDTQYF; CDR3nt: TGCGCCAGCAGCTCAGGTGCTACTAGCACAGATACGCAGTATTTT
d_gene: TRBD1; abundance: once; v_gene: TRBV6-5; j_gene: TRBJ2-7; CDR3aa: CASSSSRQGAYEQYF; CDR3nt: TGTGCCAGCAGCTCTAGTCGACAGGGGGCTTACGAGCAGTACTTC
d_gene: TRBD1; abundance: -; v_gene: TRBV18; j_gene: TRBJ1-3; CDR3aa: CASSPLGTGAGNTIYF; CDR3nt: TGTGCCAGCTCACCACTCGGGACAGGGGCTGGAAACACCATATATTTT
d_gene: -; abundance: -; v_gene: TRBV20-1; j_gene: TRBJ1-2; CDR3aa: CSARAGAGYTF; CDR3nt: TGCAGTGCTAGAGCAGGGGCTGGCTACACCTTC